This TCR beta chain originates from a study of human thymus T cells. In corrective heart surgery, resections were taken, and these provided the thymus tissue. Donors consisted of healthy Finnish infants (having corrective surgery for congenital heart defects). A word on this clone: Its matching antigen is unknown.

Produced via immunoSEQ multiplex PCR; TCRdb's table is partial and in-frame only. The sample gives roughly 120,000 clones, about 93% of which show up once; 0.024% is in the top ten. V was clipped by 6 bases and J by 1 base; unmatched bases: 5. The CDR3 sequence is 14 residues long. CDR1 and CDR2 (germline): MNHEY, SVGAGI. Study findings and constraints: Overlap was high between thymic repertoires from unrelated individuals, as reported in related research. Usage of V and J genes appeared biased in thymic and blood repertoires.

The V gene is TRBV6-5, the J gene TRBJ2-7, with 8 bases lining up with TRBD1. This TCR was recovered from a boy younger than two with a congenital heart defect but otherwise immunologically healthy. The sequenced material came from thymus tissue. This CDR3 reads CASRVRTGSYEQYF. The DNA of the CDR3 is TGTGCCAGCAGGGTGAGGACAGGGTCCTACGAGCAGTACTTC.